These 2 T cell receptor beta chains share one sample of origin, sequenced in a study of human T cells and chemical hapten exposure. TCRdb reprocessed the RACE reads via MiXCR and lists one record per CDR3 protein. Of around 380,000 distinct CDR3 sequences listed, about 4.4% are singletons. Time point given: patch test 1, 2 weeks after DPC sensitization. The treatment denotes: therapeutic diphenylcyclopropenone sensitization with weekly scalp DPC. The sample was whole blood, taken in connection with sensitization to the hapten diphenylcyclopropenone (DPC). These TCRs come from a woman between 50 and 59 years old with alopecia areata. Some clones in this sample may be carry-over from other donors' samples.

In this sample, this clonotype turned up many times. V gene TRBV28 combines with J gene TRBJ2-7; 11 bases map to TRBD1. Germline trimming cut 7 bases from V and 2 bases from J; bases unmatched to any gene: 4. The CDR3 loop spans 14 amino acids. Germline-derived CDR1 and CDR2 are MDHEN and SYDVKM. The CDR3 here is CASTLGQGAYEQYF. The CDR3 nucleotides read TGTGCCAGCACCCTGGGACAGGGGGCCTACGAGCAGTACTTC.

This clonotype was recorded at least ten times. The chain employs TRBV5-6 and TRBJ1-5; 7 bases fit TRBD1. Germline CDR1 is SGHDT and CDR2 is YYEEEE. This CDR3 spans 14 amino acids. With 4 bases clipped from V and 1 base from J, the junction kept 2 bases outside the gene matches. The CDR3 spells CASSTGQSNQPQHF. The CDR3 DNA reads TGTGCCAGCAGCACGGGACAGAGCAATCAGCCCCAGCATTTT.